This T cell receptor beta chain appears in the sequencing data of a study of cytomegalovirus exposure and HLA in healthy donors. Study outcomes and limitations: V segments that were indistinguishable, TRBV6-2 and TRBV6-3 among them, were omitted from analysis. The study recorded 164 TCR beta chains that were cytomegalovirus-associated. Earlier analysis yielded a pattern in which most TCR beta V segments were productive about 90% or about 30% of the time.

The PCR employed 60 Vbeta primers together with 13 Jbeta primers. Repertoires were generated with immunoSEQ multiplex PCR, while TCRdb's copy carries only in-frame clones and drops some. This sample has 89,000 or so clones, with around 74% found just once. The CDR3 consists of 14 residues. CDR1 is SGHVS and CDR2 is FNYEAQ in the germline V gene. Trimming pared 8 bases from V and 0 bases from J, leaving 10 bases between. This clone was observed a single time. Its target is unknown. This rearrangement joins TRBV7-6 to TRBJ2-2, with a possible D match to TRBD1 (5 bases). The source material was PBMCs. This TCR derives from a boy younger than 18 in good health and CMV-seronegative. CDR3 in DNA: TGTGCCAGCGGACCAGGGCCGAACACCGGGGAGCTGTTTTTT. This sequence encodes CASGPGPNTGELFF.